Listed below are T cell receptor beta chains from one sample, sequenced in a study of cytomegalovirus exposure and HLA in healthy donors. Using immunoSEQ multiplex PCR, the repertoire was profiled, and TCRdb retains in-frame clones only, with some absent. The sample lists around 150,000 clones, around 72% occurring once. The source material was PBMCs. These receptors were taken from a human donor in good health. CDR3s include the opening cysteine and the closing phenylalanine or tryptophan. The D gene is left open where the match is weak. Not all rows give a size; the values are once, few, many and, for expanded clones, a class.

>TRBV19|.|.|TRBJ2-2
CASGVAGVTGELFF
TGTGCCAGTGGCGTGGCAGGCGTTACCGGGGAGCTGTTTTTT
>TRBV9|few|TRBD2|TRBJ2-1
CASSPRPGTTQGYNEQFF
TGTGCCAGCAGCCCCCGACCCGGGACTACCCAAGGCTACAATGAGCAGTTCTTC
>TRBV27|.|TRBD1|TRBJ1-3
CASSPRTGSGNTIYF
TGTGCCAGCAGTCCCAGGACAGGCTCTGGAAACACCATATATTTT
>TRBV7-2|.|TRBD2|TRBJ2-4
CASSLRTSGRGNIQYF
TGTGCCAGCAGCTTGAGGACTAGCGGGAGAGGTAACATTCAGTACTTC
>TRBV6-5|.|TRBD2|TRBJ2-7
CASRPTSGTYEQYF
TGTGCCAGCAGACCAACTAGCGGAACCTACGAGCAGTACTTC
>TRBV11-3|.|TRBD2|TRBJ2-1
CASSLIRLAGGPGYNEQFF
TGTGCCAGCAGCTTAATTAGACTAGCGGGAGGGCCGGGGTACAATGAGCAGTTCTTC
>TRBV5-1|.|.|TRBJ1-1
CASSLERALNTEAFF
TGCGCCAGCAGCTTGGAGCGGGCCCTGAACACTGAAGCTTTCTTT
>TRBV30|.|.|TRBJ2-3
CAWSVRGTDTQYF
TGTGCCTGGAGTGTCCGGGGCACAGATACGCAGTATTTT
>TRBV2|.|.|TRBJ2-7
CASSPFGNRGYEQYF
TGTGCCAGCAGCCCTTTCGGGAACAGAGGCTACGAGCAGTACTTC
>TRBV6-5|.|TRBD2|TRBJ2-7
CASSYSSGGVEQYF
TGTGCCAGCAGTTACTCTTCGGGAGGGGTGGAGCAGTACTTC
>TRBV7-9|.|TRBD1|TRBJ2-7
CASTGQTNEQYF
TGTGCCAGCACGGGACAGACCAACGAGCAGTACTTC
>TRBV9|.|TRBD1|TRBJ2-5
CASSPDGDSRETQYF
TGTGCCAGCAGCCCTGACGGGGACAGTAGGGAAACCCAGTACTTC
>TRBV2|once|.|TRBJ2-7
CAGRQVTYEQYF
TGTGCCGGACGACAGGTGACCTACGAGCAGTACTTC
>TRBV12-5|.|TRBD2|TRBJ2-2
CASGRSGLENTGELFF
TGTGCTAGTGGCCGATCGGGACTAGAAAACACCGGGGAGCTGTTTTTT
>TRBV30|.|.|TRBJ2-1
CAWSVMDTLYNEQFF
TGTGCCTGGAGTGTGATGGACACGTTATACAATGAGCAGTTCTTC